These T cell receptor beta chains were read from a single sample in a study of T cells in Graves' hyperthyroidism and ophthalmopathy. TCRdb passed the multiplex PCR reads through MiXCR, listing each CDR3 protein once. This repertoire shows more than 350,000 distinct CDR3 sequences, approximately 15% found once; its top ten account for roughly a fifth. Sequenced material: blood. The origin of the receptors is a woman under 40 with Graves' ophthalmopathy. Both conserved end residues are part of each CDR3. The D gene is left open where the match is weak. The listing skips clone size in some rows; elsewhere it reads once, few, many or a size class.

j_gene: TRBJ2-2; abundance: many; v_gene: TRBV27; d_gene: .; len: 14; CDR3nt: TGTGCCAGCAGGTCGGGGGCGGAAGTGGGGGAGCTGTTTTTT; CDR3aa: CASRSGAEVGELFF
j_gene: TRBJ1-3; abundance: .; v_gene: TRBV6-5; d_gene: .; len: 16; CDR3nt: TGTGCCAGCAGTTCTCAACGGGCCGGGCCCGGAAACACCATATATTTT; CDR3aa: CASSSQRAGPGNTIYF
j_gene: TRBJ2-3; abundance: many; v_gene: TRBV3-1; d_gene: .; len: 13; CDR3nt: TGTGCCAGCAGCCAAGTGCCCCCACGGACGCAGTATTTT; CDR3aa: CASSQVPPRTQYF
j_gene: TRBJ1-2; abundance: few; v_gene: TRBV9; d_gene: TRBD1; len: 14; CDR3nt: TGTGCCAGCAGCCCGACAGGGGTTTATACTGGCTACACCTTC; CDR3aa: CASSPTGVYTGYTF
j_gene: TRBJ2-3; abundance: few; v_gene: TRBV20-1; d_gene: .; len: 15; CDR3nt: TGCAGTGCTAGTTTAGGTCAGCGTCCCACAGATACGCAGTATTTT; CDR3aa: CSASLGQRPTDTQYF
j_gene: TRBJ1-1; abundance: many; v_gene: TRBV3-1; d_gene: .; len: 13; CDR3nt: TGTGCCAGCAGCCAATCAGGGGACACTGAAGCTTTCTTT; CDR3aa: CASSQSGDTEAFF
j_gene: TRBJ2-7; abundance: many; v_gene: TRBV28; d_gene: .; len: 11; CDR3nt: TGTGCCATACAAGGCGGGGCAGAGCAGTACTTC; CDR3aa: CAIQGGAEQYF
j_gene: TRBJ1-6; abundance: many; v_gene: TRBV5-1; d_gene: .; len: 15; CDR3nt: TGCGCCAGCAGCCCCGAGACAACGGTGAATTCACCCCTCCACTTT; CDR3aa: CASSPETTVNSPLHF
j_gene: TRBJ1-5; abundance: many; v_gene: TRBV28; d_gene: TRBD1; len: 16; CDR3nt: TGTGCCAGCAGACCCGACAGGGGGCGAGTCAATCAGCCCCAGCATTTT; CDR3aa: CASRPDRGRVNQPQHF
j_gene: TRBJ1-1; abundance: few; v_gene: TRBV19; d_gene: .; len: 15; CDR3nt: TGTGCCAGTAGTACCCGGGGAGATTCTAACACTGAAGCTTTCTTT; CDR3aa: CASSTRGDSNTEAFF
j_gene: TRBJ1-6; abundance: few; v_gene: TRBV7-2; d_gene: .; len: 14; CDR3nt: TGTGCCAGCAGCTTACAGGGAGGTAATTCACCCCTCCACTTT; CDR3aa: CASSLQGGNSPLHF
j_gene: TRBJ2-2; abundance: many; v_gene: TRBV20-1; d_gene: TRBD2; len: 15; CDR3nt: TGCAGTGCAACCACAGCGGGGGGGCCTCACGGGGAGCTGTTTTTT; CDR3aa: CSATTAGGPHGELFF
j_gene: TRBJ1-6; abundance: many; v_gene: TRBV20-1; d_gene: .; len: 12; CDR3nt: TGCAGTGCTCTAAGACAGGATTCACCCCTCCACTTT; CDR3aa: CSALRQDSPLHF
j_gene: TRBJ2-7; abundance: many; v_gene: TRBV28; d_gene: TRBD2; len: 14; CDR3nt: TGTGCCAGCAGCCGGATGGGGGGGACCTACGAGCAGTACTTC; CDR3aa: CASSRMGGTYEQYF
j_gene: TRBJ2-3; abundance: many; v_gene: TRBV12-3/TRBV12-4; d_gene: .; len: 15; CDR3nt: TGTGCCAGCAGCCTTCAAGGCAGGAACACAGATACGCAGTATTTT; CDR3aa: CASSLQGRNTDTQYF
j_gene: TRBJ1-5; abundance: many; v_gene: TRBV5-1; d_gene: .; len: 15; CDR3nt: TGCGCCAGCAGCTTGGCGGGAGATAACAATCAGCCCCAGCATTTT; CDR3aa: CASSLAGDNNQPQHF
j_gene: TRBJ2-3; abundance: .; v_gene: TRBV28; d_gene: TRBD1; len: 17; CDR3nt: TGTGCCAGCAGTTTATCATGGGGGACAGGGGACACAGATACGCAGTATTTT; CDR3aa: CASSLSWGTGDTDTQYF
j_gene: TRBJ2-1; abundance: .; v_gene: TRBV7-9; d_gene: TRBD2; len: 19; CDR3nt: TGTGCCACCGGAAGCCCGTTGATGGGGGGGGGTTTCTTCTTGAATGAGCAGTTCTTC; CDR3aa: CATGSPLMGGGFFLNEQFF
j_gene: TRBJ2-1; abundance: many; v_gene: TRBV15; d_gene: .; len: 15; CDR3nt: TGTGCCACCAGCAGAGATGACCGGGGTAGGGATGAGCAGTTCTTC; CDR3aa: CATSRDDRGRDEQFF
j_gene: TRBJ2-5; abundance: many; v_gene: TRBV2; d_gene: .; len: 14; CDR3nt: TGTGCCAGCAGAGCTACGAGCGGTAAAGAGACCCAGTACTTC; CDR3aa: CASRATSGKETQYF
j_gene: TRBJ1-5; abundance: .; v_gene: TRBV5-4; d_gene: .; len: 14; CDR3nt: TGTGCCAGCAGCTTGGGGGGGTACGGTCAGCCCCAGGATTTT; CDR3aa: CASSLGGYGQPQDF
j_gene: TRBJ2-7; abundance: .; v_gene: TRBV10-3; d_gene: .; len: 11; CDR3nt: TGTGCCATCGGTCCGGGTGTCGAGCAGTACTTC; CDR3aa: CAIGPGVEQYF
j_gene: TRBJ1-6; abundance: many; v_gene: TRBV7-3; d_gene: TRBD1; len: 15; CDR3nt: TGTGCCAGCAGCACGGGACAGGTGAAGAATTCACCCCTCCACTTT; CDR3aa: CASSTGQVKNSPLHF
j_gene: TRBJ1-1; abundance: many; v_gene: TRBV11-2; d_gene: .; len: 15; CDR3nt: TGTGCCAGCAGCTTAGAGGGGGGTATGAACACTGAAGCTTTCTTT; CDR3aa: CASSLEGGMNTEAFF
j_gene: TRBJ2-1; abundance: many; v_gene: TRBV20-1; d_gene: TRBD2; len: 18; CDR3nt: TGCAGTGCTAGAGGGCTCGTGGGGGTAGCGGGGTTCTACAATGAGCAGTTCTTC; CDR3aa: CSARGLVGVAGFYNEQFF
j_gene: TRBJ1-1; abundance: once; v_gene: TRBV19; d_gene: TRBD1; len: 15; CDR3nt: TGTGCCAGTAGGGGACAGGGCGTTTGGTCCACTGAAGCTTTCTTT; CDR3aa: CASRGQGVWSTEAFF
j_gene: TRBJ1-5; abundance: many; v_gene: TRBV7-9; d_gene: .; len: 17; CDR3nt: TGTGCCAGCAGCTTAGCTGTTGGAGGGGTGGGGGTTCAGCCCCAGCATTTT; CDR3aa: CASSLAVGGVGVQPQHF
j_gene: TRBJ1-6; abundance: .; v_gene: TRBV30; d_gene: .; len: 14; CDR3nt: TGTGCCTGGATGCTGGGGGCCGGCGATTCACCCCTCCACTTT; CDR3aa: CAWMLGAGDSPLHF
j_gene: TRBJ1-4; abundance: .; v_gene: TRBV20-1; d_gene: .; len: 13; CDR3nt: TGCAGTGCTAGAGCTGACCGAAATGAAAAACTGTTTTTT; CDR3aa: CSARADRNEKLFF
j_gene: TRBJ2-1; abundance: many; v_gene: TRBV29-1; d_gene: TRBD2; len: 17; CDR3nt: TGCAGCGTTGCGGGACTAGCGGGAGTAAACTCCTACAATGAGCAGTTCTTC; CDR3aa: CSVAGLAGVNSYNEQFF
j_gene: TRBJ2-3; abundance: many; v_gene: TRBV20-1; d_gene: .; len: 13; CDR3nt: TGCAGTGGGGGAGGACCTAGCACAGATACGCAGTATTTT; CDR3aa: CSGGGPSTDTQYF
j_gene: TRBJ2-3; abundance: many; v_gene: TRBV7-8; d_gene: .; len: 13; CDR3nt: TGTGCCAGCAGCTTAGAGCAGACAGATACGCAGTATTTT; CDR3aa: CASSLEQTDTQYF
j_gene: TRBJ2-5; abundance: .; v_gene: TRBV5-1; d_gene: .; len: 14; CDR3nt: TGCGCCAGCAGCTTGGCTGCTGGGAAAGAGACCCAGTACTTC; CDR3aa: CASSLAAGKETQYF
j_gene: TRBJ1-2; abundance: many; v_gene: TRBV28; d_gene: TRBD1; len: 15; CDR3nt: TGTGCCAGCAGTCCCGGGACAGTTCGGGTCTGGGGCTACACCTTC; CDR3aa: CASSPGTVRVWGYTF
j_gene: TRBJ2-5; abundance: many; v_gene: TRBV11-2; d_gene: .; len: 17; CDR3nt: TGTGCCAGCAGCTTGGTGTTTTCGGCGGCAGACCAAGAGACCCAGTACTTC; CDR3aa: CASSLVFSAADQETQYF
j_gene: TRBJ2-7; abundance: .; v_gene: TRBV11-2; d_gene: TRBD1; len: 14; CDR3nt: TGTGCCAGCAGCCAATCAGGGGGCGGCTGCGAGCAGTACTTC; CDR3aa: CASSQSGGGCEQYF
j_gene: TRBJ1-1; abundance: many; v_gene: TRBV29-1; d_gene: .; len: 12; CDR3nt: TGCAGCGTTGGGTTCCCTCCGGATGAAGCTTTCTTT; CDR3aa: CSVGFPPDEAFF
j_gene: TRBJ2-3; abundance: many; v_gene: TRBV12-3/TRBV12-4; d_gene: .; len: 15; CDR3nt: TGTGCCAGCAGTTTCGAGAACACCAACACAGATACGCAGTATTTT; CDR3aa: CASSFENTNTDTQYF
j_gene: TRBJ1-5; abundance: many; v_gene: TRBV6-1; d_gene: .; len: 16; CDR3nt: TGTGCCAGCAGTCCAACCTGGGGGGATAGCAATCAGCCCCAGCATTTT; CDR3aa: CASSPTWGDSNQPQHF
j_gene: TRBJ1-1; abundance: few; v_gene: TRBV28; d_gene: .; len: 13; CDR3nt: TGTACCAGCAGACTCAGGTTGGACACTGAAGCTTTCTTT; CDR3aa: CTSRLRLDTEAFF
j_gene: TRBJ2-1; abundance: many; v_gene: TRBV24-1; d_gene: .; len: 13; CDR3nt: TGTGCCACCAGTGATTTAGAGTCCCGTGAGCAGTTCTTC; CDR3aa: CATSDLESREQFF
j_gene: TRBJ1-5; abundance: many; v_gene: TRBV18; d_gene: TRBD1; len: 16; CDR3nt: TGTGCCAGCTCACCTTACATGACAGGGAAGGATCAGCCCCAGCATTTT; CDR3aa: CASSPYMTGKDQPQHF
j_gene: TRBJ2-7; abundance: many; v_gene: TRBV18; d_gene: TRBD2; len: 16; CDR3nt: TGTGCCAGCTCACCAGGACTAGCGGGGGGGTACTACGAGCAGTACTTC; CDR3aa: CASSPGLAGGYYEQYF
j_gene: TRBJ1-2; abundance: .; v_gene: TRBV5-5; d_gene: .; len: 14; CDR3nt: TGTGCCAGCAGCTTGGCCTGGTGGGTTGGCGGCTACACCTTC; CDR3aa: CASSLAWWVGGYTF
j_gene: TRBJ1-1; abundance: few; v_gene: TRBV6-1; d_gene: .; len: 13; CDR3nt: TGTGCCAGCAGGCGATCCATGAACACTGAAGCTTTCTTT; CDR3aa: CASRRSMNTEAFF